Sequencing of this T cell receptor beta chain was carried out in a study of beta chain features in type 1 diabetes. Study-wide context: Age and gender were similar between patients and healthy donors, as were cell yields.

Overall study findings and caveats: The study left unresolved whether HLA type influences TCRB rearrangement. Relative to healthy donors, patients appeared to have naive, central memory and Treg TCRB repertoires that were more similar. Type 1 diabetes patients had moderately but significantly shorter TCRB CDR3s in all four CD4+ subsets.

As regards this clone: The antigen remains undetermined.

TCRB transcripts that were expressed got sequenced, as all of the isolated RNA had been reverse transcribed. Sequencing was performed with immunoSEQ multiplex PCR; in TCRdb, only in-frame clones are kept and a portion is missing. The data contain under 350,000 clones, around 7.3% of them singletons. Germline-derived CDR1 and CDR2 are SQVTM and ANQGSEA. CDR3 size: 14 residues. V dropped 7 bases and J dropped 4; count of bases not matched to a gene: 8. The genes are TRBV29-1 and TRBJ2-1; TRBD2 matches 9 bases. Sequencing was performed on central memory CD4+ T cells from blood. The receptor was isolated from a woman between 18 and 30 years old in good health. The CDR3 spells CSADSGSFYNEQFF. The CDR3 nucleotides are TGCAGCGCTGATAGCGGGAGCTTTTACAATGAGCAGTTCTTC.